The clone carrying this TCR beta chain was recorded a few times. The CDR3 is 14 residues long. Germline values: CDR1 ENHRY, CDR2 SYGVKD. Trimming removed 10 bases at V and 1 base at J, with 16 bases between. TCRdb independently ran MiXCR on the RT-PCR reads; one entry per CDR3 protein. Among around 25,000 distinct CDR3 sequences listed, roughly 43% were seen once. The record originates from a study of patients and donors after allogeneic stem cell transplantation. The gene calls are TRBV10-3 and TRBJ1-1, with a possible D match to TRBD1 (6 bases). The receptor comes from a human donor who was either an allogeneic HSCT recipient or a stem cell or donor lymphocyte infusion donor (not recorded which). It is not recorded whose cells these are; they may come from a transplant donor. Sequencing input: blood, either unsorted or a sorted T cell fraction (not recorded which). The CDR3 DNA reads as TGTGCCAGCTCTAGGGGACAAGGGAACACTGAAGCTTTCTTT. It codes for CASSRGQGNTEAFF.